The source of this T cell receptor beta chain is a study of T cell repertoires in cytomegalovirus infection (dated by TCRdb to the late 2010s). Notes on the research overall: The peptide stimulations were aimed at well-studied HLA-B-restricted epitopes as well as recently identified HLA-C-restricted CMV epitopes, whose presentation resists viral immunomodulation. Because public TCR beta signatures pointed to carriage of CMV infection together with the matching HLA type, the HLA type of each donor mattered for the analysis.

Between the V and J ends, shortened by 0 bases and 5 bases respectively, the junction contains 12 bases. Including cysteine and phenylalanine, the CDR3 has 15 amino acids. Of the read, only the CDR3 DNA is kept; its 45 bases are in frame from base 1. As encoded in the germline V gene, CDR1 is SGHTA while CDR2 is FQGTGA. This clonotype showed up just a few times. There is no known antigen for this receptor. No clone much larger than this one lies a single base away; base qualities are absent. This sample's treatment or condition label indicates: in vitro stimulation with specific CMV peptide epitopes to enrich CMV-specific T cells. The instrument was an Illumina HiSeq 1500. Using fastp at Q25 and MiXCR, TCRdb reprocessed the public reads and kept productive beta chains. A single entry per CDR3 protein holds the most common genes and DNA from its merged rows. For this sample the table gives some 940,000 distinct CDR3 sequences, of which around 31% were detected only once. Over 11% of the sample rests with the top ten.

General findings and caveats noted by the study authors: In both this cohort and an independent roughly 330-donor cohort, the cumulative frequency of public TCR beta family members distinguished carriers of CMV infection plus the relevant HLA type. The ex vivo response was dominated by HLA-C-restricted CMV-specific TCR beta clonotypes, which also provided the single most frequent clonotype in two of eight donors.

In this chain, TRBV7-3 is recombined with TRBJ2-3, and perhaps TRBD2 as D gene, on 7 matching bases. The specimen comprised cultured CD8+ T cells from PBMCs, sampled from culture after CMV antigen stimulation. This receptor was taken from a human donor in good health (CMV status not recorded). Some clones in this sample may be carry-over from other donors' samples. Here the CDR3 is given as CASSLTGGPGDTQYF. The DNA sequence reads TGTGCCAGCAGCTTAACCGGGGGGCCTGGAGATACGCAGTATTTT.